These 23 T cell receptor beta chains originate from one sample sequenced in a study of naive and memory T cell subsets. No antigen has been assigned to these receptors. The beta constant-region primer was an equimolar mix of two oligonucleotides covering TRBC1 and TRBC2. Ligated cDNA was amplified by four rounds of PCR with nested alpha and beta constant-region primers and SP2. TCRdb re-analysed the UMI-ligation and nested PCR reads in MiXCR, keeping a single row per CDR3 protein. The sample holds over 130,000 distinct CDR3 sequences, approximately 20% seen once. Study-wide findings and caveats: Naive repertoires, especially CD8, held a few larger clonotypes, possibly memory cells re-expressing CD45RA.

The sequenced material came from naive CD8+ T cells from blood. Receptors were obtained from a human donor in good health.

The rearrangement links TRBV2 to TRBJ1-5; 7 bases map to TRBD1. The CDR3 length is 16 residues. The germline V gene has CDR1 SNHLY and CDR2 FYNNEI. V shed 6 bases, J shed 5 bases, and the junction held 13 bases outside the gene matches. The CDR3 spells CASSGSGTANYQPQHF. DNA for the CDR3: TGTGCCAGCAGCGGTTCCGGGACAGCGAATTATCAGCCCCAGCATTTT.

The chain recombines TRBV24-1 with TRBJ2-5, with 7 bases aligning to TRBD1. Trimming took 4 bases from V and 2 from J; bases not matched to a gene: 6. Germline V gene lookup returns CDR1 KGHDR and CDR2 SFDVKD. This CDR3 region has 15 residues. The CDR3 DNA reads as TGTGCCACCAGTGACACGGGACAGCAACAAGAGACCCAGTACTTC. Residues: CATSDTGQQQETQYF.

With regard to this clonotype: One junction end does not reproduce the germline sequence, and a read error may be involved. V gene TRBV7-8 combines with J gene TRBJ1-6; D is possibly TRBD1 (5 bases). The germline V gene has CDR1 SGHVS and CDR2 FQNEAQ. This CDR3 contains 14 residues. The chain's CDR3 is CASSLSGTESPHHF. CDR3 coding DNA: TGTGCCAGCAGCTTGTCCGGGACTGAGTCACCCCACCACTTT.

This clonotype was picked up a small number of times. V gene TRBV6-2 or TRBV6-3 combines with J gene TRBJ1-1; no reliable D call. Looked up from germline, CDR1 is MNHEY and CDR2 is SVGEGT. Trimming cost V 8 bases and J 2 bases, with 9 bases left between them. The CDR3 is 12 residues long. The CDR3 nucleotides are TGTGCCAGCCGCCCCTTCAACACTGAAGCTTTCTTT. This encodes CASRPFNTEAFF.

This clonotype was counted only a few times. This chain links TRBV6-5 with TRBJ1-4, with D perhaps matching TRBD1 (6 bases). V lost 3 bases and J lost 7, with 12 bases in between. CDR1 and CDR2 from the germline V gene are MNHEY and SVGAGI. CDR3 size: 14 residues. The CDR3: CASSYGGAGEKLFF. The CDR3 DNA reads TGTGCCAGCAGTTATGGGGGGGCAGGTGAAAAACTGTTTTTT.

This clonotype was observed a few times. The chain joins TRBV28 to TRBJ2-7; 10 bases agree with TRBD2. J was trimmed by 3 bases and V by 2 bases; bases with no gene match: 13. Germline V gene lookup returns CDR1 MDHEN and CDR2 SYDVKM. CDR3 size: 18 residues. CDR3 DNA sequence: TGTGCCAGCAGTTTACTATCTTACAGGCTAGCGGGAGTCTACGAGCAGTACTTC. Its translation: CASSLLSYRLAGVYEQYF.

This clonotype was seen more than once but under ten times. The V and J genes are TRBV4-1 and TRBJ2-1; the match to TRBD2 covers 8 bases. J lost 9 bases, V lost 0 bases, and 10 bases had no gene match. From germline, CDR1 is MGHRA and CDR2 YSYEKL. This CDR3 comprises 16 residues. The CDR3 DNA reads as TGCGCCAGCAGCCAAGATTCGGCTAGCGGGTGGGTTGAGCAGTTCTTC. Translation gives CASSQDSASGWVEQFF.

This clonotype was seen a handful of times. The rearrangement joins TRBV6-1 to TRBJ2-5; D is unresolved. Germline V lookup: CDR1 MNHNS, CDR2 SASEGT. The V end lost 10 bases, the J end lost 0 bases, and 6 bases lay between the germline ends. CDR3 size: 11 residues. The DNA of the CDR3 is TGTGCCACTGTCTACCAAGAGACCCAGTACTTC. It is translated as CATVYQETQYF.

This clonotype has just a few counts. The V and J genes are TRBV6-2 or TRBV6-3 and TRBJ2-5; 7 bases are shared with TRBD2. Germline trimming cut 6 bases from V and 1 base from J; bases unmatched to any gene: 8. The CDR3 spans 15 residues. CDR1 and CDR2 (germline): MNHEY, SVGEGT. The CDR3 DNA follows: TGTGCCAGCAGCCCGCTAGCGGAACCCCAAGAGACCCAGTACTTC. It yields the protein CASSPLAEPQETQYF.

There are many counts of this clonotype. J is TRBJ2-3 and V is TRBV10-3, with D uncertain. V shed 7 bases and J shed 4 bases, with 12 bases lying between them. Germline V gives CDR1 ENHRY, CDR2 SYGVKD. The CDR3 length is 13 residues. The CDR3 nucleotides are TGTGCCATCACTGACCTCTTGGCAGATACGCAGTATTTT. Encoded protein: CAITDLLADTQYF.

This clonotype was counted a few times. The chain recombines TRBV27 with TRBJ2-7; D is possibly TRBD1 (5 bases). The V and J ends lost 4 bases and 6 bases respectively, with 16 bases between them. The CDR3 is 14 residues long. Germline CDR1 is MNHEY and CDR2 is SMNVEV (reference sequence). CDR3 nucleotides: TGTGCCAGCAGTTCGAGGACGTTGGGGCTCGAGCAGTACTTC. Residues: CASSSRTLGLEQYF.

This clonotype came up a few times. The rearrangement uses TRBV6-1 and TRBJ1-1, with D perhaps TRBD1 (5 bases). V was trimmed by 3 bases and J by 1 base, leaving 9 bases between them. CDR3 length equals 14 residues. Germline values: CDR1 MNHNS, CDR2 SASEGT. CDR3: CASSEGGSNTEAFF. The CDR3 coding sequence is TGTGCCAGCAGTGAGGGGGGTTCGAACACTGAAGCTTTCTTT.

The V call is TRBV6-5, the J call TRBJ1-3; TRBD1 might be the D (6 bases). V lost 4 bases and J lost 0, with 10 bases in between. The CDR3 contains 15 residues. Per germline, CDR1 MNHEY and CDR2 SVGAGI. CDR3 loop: CASSFGQSSGNTIYF. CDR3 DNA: TGTGCCAGCAGTTTCGGACAGAGCTCTGGAAACACCATATATTTT.

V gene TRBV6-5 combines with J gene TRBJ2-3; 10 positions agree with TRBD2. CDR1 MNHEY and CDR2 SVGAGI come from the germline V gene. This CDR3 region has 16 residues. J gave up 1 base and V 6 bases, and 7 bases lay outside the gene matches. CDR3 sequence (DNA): TGTGCCAGCAGCAGCGGGAGGGTCGACCGCACAGATACGCAGTATTTT. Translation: CASSSGRVDRTDTQYF.

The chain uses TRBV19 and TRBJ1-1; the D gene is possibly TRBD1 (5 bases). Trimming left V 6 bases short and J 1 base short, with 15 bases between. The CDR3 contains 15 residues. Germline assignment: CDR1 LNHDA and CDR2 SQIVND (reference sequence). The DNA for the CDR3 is TGTGCCAGTAGCCTTGTTGGCACAGGGAACACTGAAGCTTTCTTT. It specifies CASSLVGTGNTEAFF.

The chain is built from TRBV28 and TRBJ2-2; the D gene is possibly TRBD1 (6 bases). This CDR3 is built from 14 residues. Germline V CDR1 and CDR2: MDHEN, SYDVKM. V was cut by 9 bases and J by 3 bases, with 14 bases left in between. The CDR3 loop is CASNRESYTGELFF. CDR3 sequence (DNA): TGTGCCAGTAACAGGGAATCGTACACCGGGGAGCTGTTTTTT.

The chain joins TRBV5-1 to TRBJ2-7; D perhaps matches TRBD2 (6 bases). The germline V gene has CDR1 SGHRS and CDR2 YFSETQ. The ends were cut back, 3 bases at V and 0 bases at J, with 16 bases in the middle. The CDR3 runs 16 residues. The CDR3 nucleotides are TGCGCCAGCAGCTCACTGACGACTAGTCACTCCTACGAGCAGTACTTC. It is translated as CASSSLTTSHSYEQYF.

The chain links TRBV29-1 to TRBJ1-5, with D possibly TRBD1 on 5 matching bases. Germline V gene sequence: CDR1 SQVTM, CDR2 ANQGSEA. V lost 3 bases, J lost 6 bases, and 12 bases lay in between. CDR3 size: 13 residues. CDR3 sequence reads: CSVEEGLGQPQHF. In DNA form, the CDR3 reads TGCAGCGTTGAGGAGGGGTTGGGTCAGCCCCAGCATTTT.

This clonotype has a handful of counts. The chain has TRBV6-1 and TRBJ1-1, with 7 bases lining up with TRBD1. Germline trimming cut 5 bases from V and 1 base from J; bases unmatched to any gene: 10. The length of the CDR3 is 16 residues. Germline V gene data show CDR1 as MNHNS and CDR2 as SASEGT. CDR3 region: CASSYRQGRQNTEAFF. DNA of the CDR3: TGTGCCAGCAGTTACCGACAGGGACGGCAGAACACTGAAGCTTTCTTT.

The CDR3 DNA sequence: TGTGCCAGCAGCCTTACTCAGGGGAAATTCAATGAGCAGTTCTTC. Residues: CASSLTQGKFNEQFF. The chain has TRBV7-9 and TRBJ2-1, with a weak D call TRBD1 (6 bases). Looked up from germline, CDR1 is SEHNR and CDR2 is FQNEAQ (reference sequence). With 5 bases removed from V and 6 bases from J, the gap between germline ends came to 17 bases. The CDR3 is made up of 15 amino acids.

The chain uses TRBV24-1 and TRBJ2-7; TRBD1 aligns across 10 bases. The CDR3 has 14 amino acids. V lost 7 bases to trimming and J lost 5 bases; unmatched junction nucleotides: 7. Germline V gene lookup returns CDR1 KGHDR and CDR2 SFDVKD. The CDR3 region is CATSDGTGDDEQYF. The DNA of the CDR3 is TGTGCCACCAGCGACGGGACAGGGGACGACGAGCAGTACTTC.

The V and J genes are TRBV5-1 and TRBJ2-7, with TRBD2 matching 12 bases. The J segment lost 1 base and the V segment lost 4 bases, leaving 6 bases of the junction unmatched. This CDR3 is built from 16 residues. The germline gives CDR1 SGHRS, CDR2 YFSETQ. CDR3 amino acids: CASSLETSGRSYEQYF. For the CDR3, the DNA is TGCGCCAGCAGCCTGGAGACTAGCGGGAGATCCTACGAGCAGTACTTC.

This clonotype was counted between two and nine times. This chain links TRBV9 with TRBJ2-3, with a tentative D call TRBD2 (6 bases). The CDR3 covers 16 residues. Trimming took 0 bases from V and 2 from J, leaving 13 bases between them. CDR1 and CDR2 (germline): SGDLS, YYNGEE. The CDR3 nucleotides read TGTGCCAGCAGCGTAGAGGTTAGCGGATACACAGATACGCAGTATTTT. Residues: CASSVEVSGYTDTQYF.